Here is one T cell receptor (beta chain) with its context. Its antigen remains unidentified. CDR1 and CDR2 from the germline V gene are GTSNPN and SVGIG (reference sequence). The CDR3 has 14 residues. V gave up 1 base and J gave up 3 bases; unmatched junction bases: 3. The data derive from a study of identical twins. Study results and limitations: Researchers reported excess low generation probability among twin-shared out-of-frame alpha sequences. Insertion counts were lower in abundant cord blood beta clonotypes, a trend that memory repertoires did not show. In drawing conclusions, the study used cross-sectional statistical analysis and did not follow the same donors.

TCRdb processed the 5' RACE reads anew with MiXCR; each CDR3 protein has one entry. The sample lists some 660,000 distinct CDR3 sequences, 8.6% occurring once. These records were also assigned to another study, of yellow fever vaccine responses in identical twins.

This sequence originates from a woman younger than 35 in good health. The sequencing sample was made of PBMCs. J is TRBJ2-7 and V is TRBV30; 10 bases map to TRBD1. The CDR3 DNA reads TGTGCCTGGAGTGGGGACAGGGGCCTCTACGAGCAGTACTTC. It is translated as CAWSGDRGLYEQYF.